The clone carrying this TCR beta chain has just one count. What it recognizes is unknown. The sample is drawn from a study of cytomegalovirus exposure and HLA in healthy donors. On the study more broadly: When about 400 donors were genotyped, roughly four fifths of them were found to fall in the Caucasian-associated ancestry cluster.

General study points: In a later analysis, at a false discovery rate of 0.05, 16,951 TCR beta sequences were associated with HLA alleles. Most TCR sequences were uncommon, yet certain public TCRs appeared in many donors.

Trimming at V came to 8 bases and at J to 5 bases, leaving 8 bases not matched to a gene. This CDR3 is 15 amino acids long. Germline CDR1 reads LNHDA; CDR2 reads SQIVND (reference sequence). Amplification used 60 Vbeta primers and 13 Jbeta primers. In the source study's methods: Roughly 11 million shared chains were among approximately 80 million unique TCR beta chains counted in a later analysis. Produced via immunoSEQ multiplex PCR; TCRdb's table is partial and in-frame only. V and J calls and clone size come straight from that table; D and trimming were deduced from the DNA. This sample has about 160,000 clones, with about three quarters found just once.

Sequenced input: PBMCs. The J gene is TRBJ2-1, the V gene TRBV19, with TRBD1 matching 11 bases. This sequence was found in a middle-aged woman in good health and CMV-seronegative. CDR3 in amino acids: CASGVRDRGNNEQFF. Here the CDR3 DNA reads TGTGCCAGTGGGGTGAGGGACAGGGGGAACAATGAGCAGTTCTTC. Filled out from reference TRBV19 and TRBJ2-1, the complete variable domain reads DGGITQSPKYLFRKEGQNVTLSCEQNLNHDAMYWYRQDPGQGLRLIYYSQIVNDFQKGDIAEGYSVSREKKESFPLTVTSAQKNPTAFYLCASGVRDRGNNEQFFGPGTRLTVL.